The clone carrying this TCR beta chain was seen ten or more times. TCRdb reanalysed the 5' RACE reads using MiXCR and keeps one entry per CDR3 protein. The sample holds about 16,000 distinct CDR3 sequences, about 6% seen once. These data are taken from a study of spatial heterogeneity in lung cancer. CDR3 length: 15 amino acids. V dropped 6 bases and J dropped 4; count of bases not matched to a gene: 9. Per the germline V gene, CDR1 is MDHEN and CDR2 is SYDVKM. As for time point: blood at routine non-recurrence follow-up after resection. The input for sequencing was PBMCs, taken at follow-up. The sequence came from a male donor with early-stage non-small cell lung cancer. The V gene is TRBV28, the J gene TRBJ1-2; the match to TRBD1 covers 9 bases. The CDR3 loop is CASSRGQGIFYGYTF. Here the CDR3 DNA reads TGTGCCAGCAGCCGGGGACAGGGCATATTCTATGGCTACACCTTC.